These T cell receptor beta chains were read from a single sample in a study of blood T cell repertoires in COVID-19. Profiling relied on immunoSEQ multiplex PCR, and the TCRdb table lists in-frame clones only, not all of them. Counted here are about half a million clones, around 85% occurring once; the ten biggest clones make up approximately 3.2%. The sequencing sample was made of peripheral blood. These TCRs come from a human donor in a cohort sampled during active COVID-19. CDR3s include the opening cysteine and the closing phenylalanine or tryptophan. A D gene is named only where the DNA matches it firmly. Only part of the rows carry a size: once, few, many, or a class if the clone is expanded.

size: -; J: TRBJ1-5; V: TRBV7-8; length: 16; D: TRBD1; DNA: TGTGCCAGCAGCACCGGACAGGGAGGGGTCAATCAGCCCCAGCATTTT; CDR3: CASSTGQGGVNQPQHF
size: -; J: TRBJ1-1; V: TRBV5-1; length: 13; D: TRBD1; DNA: TGCGCCAGCAGCTTGAAGACAGGGACTGAAGCTTTCTTT; CDR3: CASSLKTGTEAFF
size: -; J: TRBJ2-7; V: TRBV30; length: 13; D: -; DNA: TGTGCCTGGAGTTTGAGCGTCTCCTACGAGCAGTACTTC; CDR3: CAWSLSVSYEQYF
size: -; J: TRBJ2-5; V: TRBV6-4; length: 15; D: TRBD2; DNA: TGTGCCAGCAGTAAAACTAGCGGGAGCAGTGAGACCCAGTACTTC; CDR3: CASSKTSGSSETQYF
size: -; J: TRBJ1-1; V: TRBV12-3/TRBV12-4; length: 11; D: -; DNA: TGTGCCAGCAGTTTCATGGTACATCCTTTCTTT; CDR3: CASSFMVHPFF
size: -; J: TRBJ1-1; V: TRBV10-3; length: 11; D: -; DNA: TGTGCCATCAGCGGACAGTCTGAAGCTTTCTTT; CDR3: CAISGQSEAFF
size: -; J: TRBJ1-2; V: TRBV28; length: 15; D: TRBD1; DNA: TGTGCCAGCAGTTTGCCCTCTCCAGGGGGAGGTGGCTACACCTTC; CDR3: CASSLPSPGGGGYTF
size: -; J: TRBJ2-5; V: TRBV4-3; length: 15; D: TRBD1; DNA: TGCGCCAGCAGCCCAGGGGGCTGGTACCAAGAGACCCAGTACTTC; CDR3: CASSPGGWYQETQYF
size: -; J: TRBJ1-5; V: TRBV5-1; length: 18; D: -; DNA: TGCGCCAGCAGCTTGGGGGTCCGCGACAGTTATAGCAATCAGCCCCAGCATTTT; CDR3: CASSLGVRDSYSNQPQHF
size: once; J: TRBJ1-1; V: TRBV19; length: 11; D: -; DNA: TGTGCCAGTACGGTGAACACTGAAGCTTTCTTT; CDR3: CASTVNTEAFF
size: once; J: TRBJ2-2; V: TRBV24-1; length: 16; D: -; DNA: TGTGCCACCAGTGAATTTGGGGGAGGCACCACCGGGGAGCTGTTTTTT; CDR3: CATSEFGGGTTGELFF
size: -; J: TRBJ1-4; V: TRBV5-1; length: 13; D: -; DNA: TGCGCCAGCAGCCTTGGGACTCAGGAAAAACTGTTTTTT; CDR3: CASSLGTQEKLFF
size: -; J: TRBJ2-5; V: TRBV11-3; length: 14; D: TRBD1; DNA: TGTGCCAGCAGCCCTAACAGGGGTGGGGAGACCCAGTACTTC; CDR3: CASSPNRGGETQYF
size: -; J: TRBJ1-1; V: TRBV10-3; length: 13; D: TRBD1; DNA: TGTGCCATGTCCACGACAGGGAGCACTGAAGCTTTCTTT; CDR3: CAMSTTGSTEAFF
size: -; J: TRBJ2-3; V: TRBV6-5; length: 13; D: -; DNA: TGTGCCAGCAGTTCGAGTAGCACAGATACGCAGTATTTT; CDR3: CASSSSSTDTQYF
size: -; J: TRBJ1-1; V: TRBV29-1; length: 12; D: -; DNA: TGCAGCGTTGAAACACCAGGCACTGAAGCTTTCTTT; CDR3: CSVETPGTEAFF
size: -; J: TRBJ2-1; V: TRBV25-1; length: 14; D: TRBD2; DNA: TGTGCCAGCGGGGTTAGCGGGACGAACAATGAGCAGTTCTTC; CDR3: CASGVSGTNNEQFF
size: -; J: TRBJ2-7; V: TRBV28; length: 14; D: -; DNA: TGTGCCAGCAGTTTACCTAGCGTCTCCTACGAGCAGTACTTC; CDR3: CASSLPSVSYEQYF
size: -; J: TRBJ1-2; V: TRBV28; length: 15; D: -; DNA: TGTGCCAGCAGCCGCGGGGGGGCATGGGACTATGGCTACACCTTC; CDR3: CASSRGGAWDYGYTF
size: -; J: TRBJ1-1; V: TRBV19; length: 15; D: TRBD1; DNA: TGTGCCAGTATCGGAAGGGGGCGCGTATTGACTGAAGCTTTCTTT; CDR3: CASIGRGRVLTEAFF
size: -; J: TRBJ2-5; V: TRBV7-2; length: 15; D: -; DNA: TGTGCCAGCAGCCCAGCCGTTCGGGGGCAAGAGACCCAGTACTTC; CDR3: CASSPAVRGQETQYF
size: -; J: TRBJ2-7; V: TRBV7-2; length: 15; D: TRBD2; DNA: TGTGCCAGCAGTTTCAGCGGGAGGTCCGCCTACGAGCAGTACTTC; CDR3: CASSFSGRSAYEQYF
size: -; J: TRBJ2-1; V: TRBV3-1/TRBV3-2; length: 18; D: TRBD2; DNA: TGTGCCAGCAGCCAAGAAGGTAGCGGGCCTACCCACTACAATGAGCAGTTCTTC; CDR3: CASSQEGSGPTHYNEQFF
size: -; J: TRBJ1-3; V: TRBV7-3; length: 14; D: -; DNA: TGTGCCAGCAGCCCCACCGGGGCTGGAAACACCATATATTTT; CDR3: CASSPTGAGNTIYF
size: -; J: TRBJ2-3; V: TRBV7-3; length: 16; D: -; DNA: TGTGCCAGCAGCTTAAATGGCGGGACCCTCGCAGATACGCAGTATTTT; CDR3: CASSLNGGTLADTQYF
size: few; J: TRBJ1-1; V: TRBV11-1; length: 16; D: -; DNA: TGTGCCAGCAGCTTAGGGTTGACCGGGTCGAACACTGAAGCTTTCTTT; CDR3: CASSLGLTGSNTEAFF
size: few; J: TRBJ1-6; V: TRBV7-2; length: 14; D: -; DNA: TGTGCCAGCAGCTTATCTGCGGGTGGTTCACCCCTCCACTTT; CDR3: CASSLSAGGSPLHF
size: -; J: TRBJ2-1; V: TRBV18; length: 17; D: TRBD2; DNA: TGTGCCAGCTCACCAGGACTAGCGGGAGTCTCCTACAATGAGCAGTTCTTC; CDR3: CASSPGLAGVSYNEQFF
size: -; J: TRBJ2-3; V: TRBV19; length: 15; D: TRBD2; DNA: TGTGCCAGTAGTAACCTAGCGGGGAACACAGATACGCAGTATTTT; CDR3: CASSNLAGNTDTQYF
size: -; J: TRBJ2-1; V: TRBV12-3/TRBV12-4; length: 13; D: -; DNA: TGTGCCAGCACCGGGAGTACGTACAATGAGCAGTTCTTC; CDR3: CASTGSTYNEQFF
size: -; J: TRBJ2-4; V: TRBV15; length: 16; D: TRBD1; DNA: TGTGCCACCAGCAGAGATAGGGACAGGGACCAGGACATTCAGTACTTC; CDR3: CATSRDRDRDQDIQYF
size: -; J: TRBJ2-5; V: TRBV19; length: 15; D: TRBD2; DNA: TGTGCCAGTAGTGATACTAGCGGACCCCAAGAGACCCAGTACTTC; CDR3: CASSDTSGPQETQYF
size: -; J: TRBJ1-1; V: TRBV19; length: 13; D: -; DNA: TGTGCCAGTAGTATTAGCGTGGACACTGAAGCTTTCTTT; CDR3: CASSISVDTEAFF
size: -; J: TRBJ2-3; V: TRBV6-5; length: 11; D: -; DNA: TGTGCCAGCAGTTACTCAGCCACGCAGTATTTT; CDR3: CASSYSATQYF
size: -; J: TRBJ2-5; V: TRBV7-2; length: 15; D: TRBD1; DNA: TGTGCCAGCAGCTTAACCCGGGACAGACAAGAGACCCAGTACTTC; CDR3: CASSLTRDRQETQYF
size: -; J: TRBJ2-1; V: TRBV27; length: 12; D: -; DNA: TGTGCCAGCAGCCGACTAGTCGGTGAGCAGTTCTTC; CDR3: CASSRLVGEQFF
size: once; J: TRBJ2-7; V: TRBV27; length: 15; D: TRBD2; DNA: TGTGCCAGCAGGGGTAGCGGGAAAGAAACCTACGAGCAGTACTTC; CDR3: CASRGSGKETYEQYF
size: -; J: TRBJ2-1; V: TRBV21-1; length: 16; D: -; DNA: TGTGCCAGCAGCCTGGTTAAGGGAGTGGACTCGAATGAGCAGTTCTTC; CDR3: CASSLVKGVDSNEQFF
size: -; J: TRBJ1-1; V: TRBV7-9; length: 15; D: -; DNA: TGTGCCAGCAGCCCCTCTCCAGACAGGAACACTGAAGCTTTCTTT; CDR3: CASSPSPDRNTEAFF
size: -; J: TRBJ2-7; V: TRBV20-1; length: 11; D: TRBD2; DNA: TGCAGTGCCGAGCGGGGGCCCGAGCAGTACTTC; CDR3: CSAERGPEQYF
size: -; J: TRBJ1-6; V: TRBV28; length: 12; D: TRBD1; DNA: TGTGCCAGCAGTTTACAAAGGGACAGGGTCCACTTT; CDR3: CASSLQRDRVHF
size: -; J: TRBJ1-2; V: TRBV9; length: 14; D: TRBD1; DNA: TGTGCCAGCAGCGTAGTTGGGACAGGAGGCGGCTACACCTTC; CDR3: CASSVVGTGGGYTF
size: many; J: TRBJ1-5; V: TRBV15; length: 15; D: -; DNA: TGTGCCACCAGCAGAGAACGTGGAGGCAATCAGCCCCAGCATTTT; CDR3: CATSRERGGNQPQHF
size: -; J: TRBJ1-5; V: TRBV19; length: 18; D: -; DNA: TGTGCCAGTAGTATCTCTCTCGGGCCAACAGGTCGCAATCAGCCCCAGCATTTT; CDR3: CASSISLGPTGRNQPQHF
size: -; J: TRBJ2-4; V: TRBV6-5; length: 13; D: -; DNA: TGTGCCAGCGGTTCGAGGAGAAAAGACATTCAGTACTTC; CDR3: CASGSRRKDIQYF
size: many; J: TRBJ1-2; V: TRBV30; length: 15; D: -; DNA: TGTGCCTGGAGTCGGACGGCGACTAATAACTATGGCTACACCTTC; CDR3: CAWSRTATNNYGYTF
size: -; J: TRBJ2-2; V: TRBV13; length: 17; D: -; DNA: TGTGCCAGCAGCTTAGGCCTAGCGACTCCTAACACCGGGGAGCTGTTTTTT; CDR3: CASSLGLATPNTGELFF
size: -; J: TRBJ2-1; V: TRBV30; length: 16; D: TRBD2; DNA: TGTGCCTGGAGTATAGCGGGGGGGAGCTCCTACAATGAGCAGTTCTTC; CDR3: CAWSIAGGSSYNEQFF
size: -; J: TRBJ2-7; V: TRBV7-2; length: 17; D: TRBD1; DNA: TGTGCCAGCAGCATCTTTTTTCGGGGACAGGGACCCTACGAGCAGTACTTC; CDR3: CASSIFFRGQGPYEQYF
size: -; J: TRBJ2-1; V: TRBV4-2; length: 13; D: -; DNA: TGTGCCAGCAACCCGGGTAGCGTCGATGAGCAGTTCTTC; CDR3: CASNPGSVDEQFF
size: -; J: TRBJ1-5; V: TRBV6-5; length: 15; D: TRBD1; DNA: TGTGCCAGCAGTTCTGGACAGGGGGCAATTCAGCCCCAGCATTTT; CDR3: CASSSGQGAIQPQHF
size: -; J: TRBJ2-7; V: TRBV30; length: 12; D: -; DNA: TGTGCCTGGAGTCTAGGTCCGGACGAGCAGTACTTC; CDR3: CAWSLGPDEQYF
size: -; J: TRBJ1-1; V: TRBV7-2; length: 14; D: TRBD1; DNA: TGTGCCAGCAGCAGGAGACAGGGGGAAACTGAAGCTTTCTTT; CDR3: CASSRRQGETEAFF
size: few; J: TRBJ2-5; V: TRBV29-1; length: 15; D: TRBD1; DNA: TGCAGCGCACATGGACAGGGTTACTTCCAAGAGACCCAGTACTTC; CDR3: CSAHGQGYFQETQYF
size: -; J: TRBJ1-1; V: TRBV5-4; length: 14; D: TRBD1; DNA: TGTGCCAGCAGCTTAACAGGGGGCCAGACTGAAGCTTTCTTT; CDR3: CASSLTGGQTEAFF
size: -; J: TRBJ1-2; V: TRBV15; length: 14; D: -; DNA: TGTGCCACCAGCAGAGATCTCGCAGCGTATGGCTACACCTTC; CDR3: CATSRDLAAYGYTF
size: few; J: TRBJ1-2; V: TRBV6-6; length: 16; D: -; DNA: TGTGCCAGCAGTTACTCGGAAGGGAGGGTAAACTATGGCTACACCTTC; CDR3: CASSYSEGRVNYGYTF